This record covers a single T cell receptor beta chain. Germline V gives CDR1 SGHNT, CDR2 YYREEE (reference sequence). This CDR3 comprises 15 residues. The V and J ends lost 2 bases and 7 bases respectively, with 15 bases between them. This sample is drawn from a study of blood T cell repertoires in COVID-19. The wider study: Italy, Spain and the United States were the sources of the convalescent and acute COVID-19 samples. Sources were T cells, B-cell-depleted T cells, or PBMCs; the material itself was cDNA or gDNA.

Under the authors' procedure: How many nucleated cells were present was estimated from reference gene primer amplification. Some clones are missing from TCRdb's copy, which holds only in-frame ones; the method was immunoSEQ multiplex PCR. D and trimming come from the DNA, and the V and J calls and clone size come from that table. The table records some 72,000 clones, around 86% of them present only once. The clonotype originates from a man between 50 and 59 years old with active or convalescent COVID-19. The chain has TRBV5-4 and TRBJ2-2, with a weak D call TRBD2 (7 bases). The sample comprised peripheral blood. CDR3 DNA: TGTGCCAGCAGCTTTAGTGCGGGGGCGGGCGGGGAGCTGTTTTTT. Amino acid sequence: CASSFSAGAGGELFF.